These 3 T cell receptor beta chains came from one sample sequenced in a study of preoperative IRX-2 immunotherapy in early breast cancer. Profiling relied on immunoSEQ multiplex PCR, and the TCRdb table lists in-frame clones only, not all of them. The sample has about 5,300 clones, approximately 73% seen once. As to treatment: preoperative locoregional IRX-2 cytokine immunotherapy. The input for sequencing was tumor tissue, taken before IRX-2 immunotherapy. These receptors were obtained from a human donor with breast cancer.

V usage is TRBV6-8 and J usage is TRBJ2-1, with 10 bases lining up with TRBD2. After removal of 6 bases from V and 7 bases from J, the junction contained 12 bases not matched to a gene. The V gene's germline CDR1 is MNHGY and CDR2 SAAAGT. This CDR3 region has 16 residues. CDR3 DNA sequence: TGTGCCAGCAGCCTTGGTCTAGCGGGAGTCGGGAATGAGCAGTTCTTC. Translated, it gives CASSLGLAGVGNEQFF.

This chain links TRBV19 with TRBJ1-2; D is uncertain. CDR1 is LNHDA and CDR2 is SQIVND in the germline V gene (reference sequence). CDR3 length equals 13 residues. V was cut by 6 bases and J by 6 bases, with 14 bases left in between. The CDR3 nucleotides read TGTGCCAGTAGGGAACAGCCTTCTGATGGCTACACCTTC. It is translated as CASREQPSDGYTF.

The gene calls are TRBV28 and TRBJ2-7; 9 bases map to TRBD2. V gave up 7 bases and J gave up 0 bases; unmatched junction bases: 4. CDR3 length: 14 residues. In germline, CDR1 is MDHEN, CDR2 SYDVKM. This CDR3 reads CASTRAGGSYEQYF. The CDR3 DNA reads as TGTGCCAGCACGAGAGCGGGAGGCTCCTACGAGCAGTACTTC. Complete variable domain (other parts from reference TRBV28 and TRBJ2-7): DVKVTQSSRYLVKRTGEKVFLECVQDMDHENMFWYRQDPGLGLRLIYFSYDVKMKEKGDIPEGYSVSREKKERFSLILESASTNQTSMYLCASTRAGGSYEQYFGPGTRLTVT.